This T cell receptor beta chain originates from a study of Graves' ophthalmopathy and Graves' hyperthyroidism. Amplified TCR beta CDR3 regions were obtained using RNA transcripts as template. HTBI primers served in a first-round RT-PCR, which a second-round multiplex PCR followed. TCRdb used MiXCR to reprocess the multiplex PCR reads, holding one entry per CDR3 protein. The sample contains 900,000 to 1,200,000 distinct CDR3 sequences, 35% to 40% of which appear only once. In this sample, this clonotype turned up a few times. The CDR3 spans 16 residues. In germline, CDR1 is SEHNR, CDR2 FQNEAQ (reference sequence). V was clipped by 5 bases and J by 1 base, with 14 bases between them. If patients had other autoimmune diseases, uncontrolled infections, pregnancy or lactation, they were excluded.

Sequences were obtained from peripheral blood or thyroid tissue (not recorded which). V and J are TRBV7-9 and TRBJ2-2; D is possibly TRBD1 or TRBD2 (5 bases each). This TCR was sampled from an adult man with Graves' hyperthyroidism. CDR3 DNA sequence: TGTGCCAGCAGCGACGCAGGGAGCGGGAACACCGGGGAGCTGTTTTTT. This translates into CASSDAGSGNTGELFF.